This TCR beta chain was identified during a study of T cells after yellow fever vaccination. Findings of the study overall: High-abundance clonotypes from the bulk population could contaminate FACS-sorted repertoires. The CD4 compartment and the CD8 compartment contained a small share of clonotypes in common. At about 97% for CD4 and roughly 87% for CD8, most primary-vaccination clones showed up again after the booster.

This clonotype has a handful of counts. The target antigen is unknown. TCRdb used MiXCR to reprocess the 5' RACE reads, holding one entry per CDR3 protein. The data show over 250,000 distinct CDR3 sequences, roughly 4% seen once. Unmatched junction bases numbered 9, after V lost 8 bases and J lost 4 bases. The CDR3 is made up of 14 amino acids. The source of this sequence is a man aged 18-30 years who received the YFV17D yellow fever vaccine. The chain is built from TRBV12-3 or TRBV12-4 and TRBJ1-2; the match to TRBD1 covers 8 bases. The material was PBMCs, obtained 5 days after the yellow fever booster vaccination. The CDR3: CASGPRDRFYGYTF. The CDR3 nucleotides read TGTGCCAGCGGTCCCCGGGACAGGTTCTATGGCTACACCTTC.